The entry below gives a single T cell receptor (beta chain) sequence along with its context. Antigen specificity is unknown. PBMCs were obtained from approximately 10 ml fresh peripheral blood. The sample comes from a study of T cells in Graves' hyperthyroidism and ophthalmopathy. Overall study: Before any treatment, at initial diagnosis, peripheral blood was collected.

RNA transcripts yielded amplified TCR beta CDR3 regions. First-round RT-PCR of the TCR CDR3 relied on the HTBI primer set. TCRdb re-derived calls from the multiplex PCR reads in MiXCR, one entry per CDR3 protein. The repertoire holds approximately 400,000 distinct CDR3 sequences, with around 25% as singletons. This CDR3 has 13 residues. The trim removed 6 bases at V and 3 bases at J, leaving 3 bases unmatched. CDR1 is SQVTM and CDR2 is ANQGSEA in the germline V gene. Findings and caveats of the study: Model predictions of ophthalmopathy came a median about six months before onset.

The chain uses TRBV29-1 and TRBJ2-3, with 10 bases lining up with TRBD1. The source of this sequence is a man aged 50 to 59 with Graves' hyperthyroidism. Sequenced: blood. The CDR3 loop is CSVRDRGTDTQYF. The CDR3 DNA reads TGCAGCGTCCGGGACAGGGGTACAGATACGCAGTATTTT.